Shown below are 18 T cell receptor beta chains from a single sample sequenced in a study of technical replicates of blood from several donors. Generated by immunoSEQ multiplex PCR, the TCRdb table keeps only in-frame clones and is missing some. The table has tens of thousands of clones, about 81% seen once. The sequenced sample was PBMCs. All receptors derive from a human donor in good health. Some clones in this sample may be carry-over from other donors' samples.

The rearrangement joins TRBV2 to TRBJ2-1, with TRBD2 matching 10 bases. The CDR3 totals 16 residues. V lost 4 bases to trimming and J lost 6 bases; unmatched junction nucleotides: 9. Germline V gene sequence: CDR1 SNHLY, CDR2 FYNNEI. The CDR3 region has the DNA TGTGCCAGCAGTGCCCGAGGGACTAGCGCGGTCAATGAGCAGTTCTTC. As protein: CASSARGTSAVNEQFF.

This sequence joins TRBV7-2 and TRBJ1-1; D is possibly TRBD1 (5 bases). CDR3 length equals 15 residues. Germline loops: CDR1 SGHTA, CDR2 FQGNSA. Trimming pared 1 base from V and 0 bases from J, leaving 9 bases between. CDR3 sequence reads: CASSLGQILNTEAFF. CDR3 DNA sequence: TGTGCCAGCAGCTTAGGACAGATCTTGAACACTGAAGCTTTCTTT.

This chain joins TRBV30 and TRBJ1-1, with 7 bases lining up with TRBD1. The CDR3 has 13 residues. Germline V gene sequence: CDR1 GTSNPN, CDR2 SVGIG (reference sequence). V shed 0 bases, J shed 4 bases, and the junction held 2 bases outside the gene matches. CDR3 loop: CAWSVSGGTEAFF. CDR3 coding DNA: TGTGCCTGGAGTGTATCAGGGGGCACTGAAGCTTTCTTT. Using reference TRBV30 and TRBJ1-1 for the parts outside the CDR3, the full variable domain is SQTIHQWPATLVQPVGSPLSLECTVEGTSNPNLYWYRQAAGRGLQLLFYSVGIGQISSEVPQNLSASRPQDRQFILSSKKLLLSDSGFYLCAWSVSGGTEAFFGQGTRLTVV.

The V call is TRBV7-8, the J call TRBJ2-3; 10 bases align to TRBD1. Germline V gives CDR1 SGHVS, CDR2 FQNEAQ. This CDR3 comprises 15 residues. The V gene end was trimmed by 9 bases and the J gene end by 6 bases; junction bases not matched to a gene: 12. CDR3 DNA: TGTGCCAGTGCTTCGGGACAGGGGCGGGTGGATACGCAGTATTTT. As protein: CASASGQGRVDTQYF.

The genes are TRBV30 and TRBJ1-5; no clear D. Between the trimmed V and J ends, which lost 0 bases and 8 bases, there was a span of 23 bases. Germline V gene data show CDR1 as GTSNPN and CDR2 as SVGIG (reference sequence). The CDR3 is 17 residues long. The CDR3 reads CAWSVGVDRVVSEPQHF. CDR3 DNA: TGTGCCTGGAGTGTCGGGGTGGACCGCGTGGTCTCAGAGCCCCAGCATTTT.

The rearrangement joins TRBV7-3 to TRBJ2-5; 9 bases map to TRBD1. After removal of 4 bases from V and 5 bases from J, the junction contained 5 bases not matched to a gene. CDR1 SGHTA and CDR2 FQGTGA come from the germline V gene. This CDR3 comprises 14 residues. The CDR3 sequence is CASSSTGGVETQYF. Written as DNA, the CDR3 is TGTGCCAGCAGCTCAACAGGGGGCGTGGAGACCCAGTACTTC.

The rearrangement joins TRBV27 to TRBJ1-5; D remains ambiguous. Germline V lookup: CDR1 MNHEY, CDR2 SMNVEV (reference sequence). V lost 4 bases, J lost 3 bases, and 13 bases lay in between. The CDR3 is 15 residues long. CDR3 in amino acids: CASSSTSWINQPQHF. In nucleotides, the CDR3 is TGTGCCAGCAGTTCGACATCGTGGATCAATCAGCCCCAGCATTTT.

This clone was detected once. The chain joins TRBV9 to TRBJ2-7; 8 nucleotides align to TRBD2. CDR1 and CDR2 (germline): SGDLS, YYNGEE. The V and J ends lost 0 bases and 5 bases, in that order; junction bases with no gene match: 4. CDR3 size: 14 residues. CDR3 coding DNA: TGTGCCAGCAGCGTAGTGAGCGGGAGTCACGAGCAGTACTTC. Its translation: CASSVVSGSHEQYF.

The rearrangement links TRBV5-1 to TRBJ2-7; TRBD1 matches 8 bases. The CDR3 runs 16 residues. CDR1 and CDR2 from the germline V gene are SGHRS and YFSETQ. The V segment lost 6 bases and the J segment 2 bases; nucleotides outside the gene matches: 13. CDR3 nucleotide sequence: TGCGCCAGCACCCTGGAGCTTGGGACAGGCACCTACGAGCAGTACTTC. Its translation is CASTLELGTGTYEQYF.

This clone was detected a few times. CDR3 nucleotides: TGCGCCAGCAGCTTGACCGCGGGGGGGTCGGGTGAGCAGTTCTTC. Residues: CASSLTAGGSGEQFF. This chain connects TRBV5-1 to TRBJ2-1; 9 nucleotides line up with TRBD2. The CDR3 runs to 15 residues. V dropped 1 base and J dropped 9; count of bases not matched to a gene: 8. Germline assignment: CDR1 SGHRS and CDR2 YFSETQ.

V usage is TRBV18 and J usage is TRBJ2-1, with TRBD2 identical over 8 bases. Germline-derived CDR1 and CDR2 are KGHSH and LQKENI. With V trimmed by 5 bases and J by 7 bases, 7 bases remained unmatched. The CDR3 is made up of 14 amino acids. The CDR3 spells CASSGTRGVNEQFF. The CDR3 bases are TGTGCCAGCTCAGGGACTAGAGGTGTGAATGAGCAGTTCTTC. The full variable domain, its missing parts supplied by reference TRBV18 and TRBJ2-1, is NAGVMQNPRHLVRRRGQEARLRCSPMKGHSHVYWYRQLPEEGLKFMVYLQKENIIDESGMPKERFSAEFPKEGPSILRIQQVVRGDSAAYFCASSGTRGVNEQFFGPGTRLTVL.

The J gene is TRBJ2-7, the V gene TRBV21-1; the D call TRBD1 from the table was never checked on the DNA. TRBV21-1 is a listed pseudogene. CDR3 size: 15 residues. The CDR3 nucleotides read TGTGCCAGCAGCTCCGTCCGACATACGCCCTACGAGCAGTACTTC. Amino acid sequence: CASSSVRHTPYEQYF.

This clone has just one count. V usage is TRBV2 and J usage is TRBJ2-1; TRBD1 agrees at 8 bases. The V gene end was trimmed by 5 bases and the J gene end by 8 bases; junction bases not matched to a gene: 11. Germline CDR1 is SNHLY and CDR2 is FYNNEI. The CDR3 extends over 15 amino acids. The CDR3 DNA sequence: TGTGCCAGCAGTAAACTTGGACAGGGTTACGATGAGCAGTTCTTC. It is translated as CASSKLGQGYDEQFF. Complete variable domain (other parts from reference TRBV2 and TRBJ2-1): EPEVTQTPSHQVTQMGQEVILRCVPISNHLYFYWYRQILGQKVEFLVSFYNNEISEKSEIFDDQFSVERPDGSNFTLKIRSTKLEDSAMYFCASSKLGQGYDEQFFGPGTRLTVL.

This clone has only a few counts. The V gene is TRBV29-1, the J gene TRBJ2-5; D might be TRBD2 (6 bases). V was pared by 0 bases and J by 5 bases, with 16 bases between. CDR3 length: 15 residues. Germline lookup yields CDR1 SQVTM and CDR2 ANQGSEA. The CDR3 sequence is CSVEDRAGIAETQYF. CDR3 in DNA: TGCAGCGTTGAAGATCGTGCGGGGATCGCGGAGACCCAGTACTTC.

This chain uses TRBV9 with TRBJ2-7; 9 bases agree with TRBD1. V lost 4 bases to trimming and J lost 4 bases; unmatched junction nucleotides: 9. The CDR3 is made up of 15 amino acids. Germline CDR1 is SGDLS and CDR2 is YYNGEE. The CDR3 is CASSSSRDRDYEQYF. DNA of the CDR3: TGTGCCAGCAGCTCCAGCCGGGACAGGGATTACGAGCAGTACTTC.

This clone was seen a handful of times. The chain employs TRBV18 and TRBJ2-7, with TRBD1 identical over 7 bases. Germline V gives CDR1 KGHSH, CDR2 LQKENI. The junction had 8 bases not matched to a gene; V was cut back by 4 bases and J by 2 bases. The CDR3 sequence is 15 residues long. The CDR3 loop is CASSLDRVRTYEQYF. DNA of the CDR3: TGTGCCAGCTCACTAGACAGGGTACGGACCTACGAGCAGTACTTC. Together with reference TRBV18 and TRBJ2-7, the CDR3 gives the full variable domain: NAGVMQNPRHLVRRRGQEARLRCSPMKGHSHVYWYRQLPEEGLKFMVYLQKENIIDESGMPKERFSAEFPKEGPSILRIQQVVRGDSAAYFCASSLDRVRTYEQYFGPGTRLTVT.

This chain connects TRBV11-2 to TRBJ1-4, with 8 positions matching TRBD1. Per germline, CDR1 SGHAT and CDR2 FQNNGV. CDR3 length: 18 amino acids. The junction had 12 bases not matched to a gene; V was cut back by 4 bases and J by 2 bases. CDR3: CASSSYLQGVGTNEKLFF. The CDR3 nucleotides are TGTGCCAGCAGCTCCTATTTACAGGGGGTGGGGACTAATGAAAAACTGTTTTTT.

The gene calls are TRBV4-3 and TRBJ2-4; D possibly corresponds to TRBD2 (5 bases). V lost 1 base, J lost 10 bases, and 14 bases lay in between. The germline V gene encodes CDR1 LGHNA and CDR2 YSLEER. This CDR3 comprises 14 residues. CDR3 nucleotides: TGCGCCAGCAGCCAAGGACGCCAAACGGGGATTCAGTACTTC. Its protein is CASSQGRQTGIQYF.